This TCR beta chain was profiled in a study of shared clonotypes between healthy human individuals. On this clone: No antigen is known for it.

Study results and caveats: Limitation of the genetic and exposure-history diversity represented came from the few donors.

Replicate sorted-subset PCRs were loaded with around 210 ng DNA, approximately 31,000 T cell genomes. Measured with immunoSEQ multiplex PCR; TCRdb has only the in-frame clones, and not every one. Altogether some 2.1 million clones are present, 95% being singletons, with the ten largest covering 0.1% to 0.15%. J gave up 7 bases and V 5 bases, and 6 bases lay outside the gene matches. CDR3 length: 15 residues. Germline V gives CDR1 MDHEN, CDR2 SYDVKM. Those who donated were healthy HIV-negative adults, with no recent acute infections or vaccinations reported. This TCR came from a man aged 18-30 years in good health. The sample comprised naive CD4+ T cells sorted from blood. Documented subset: CD45RA+ positively selected. The chain employs TRBV28 and TRBJ2-1; 12 nucleotides match TRBD2. This CDR3 is CASSKGTSGSNEQFF. Written as DNA, the CDR3 is TGTGCCAGCAGTAAGGGGACTAGCGGGTCTAATGAGCAGTTCTTC.